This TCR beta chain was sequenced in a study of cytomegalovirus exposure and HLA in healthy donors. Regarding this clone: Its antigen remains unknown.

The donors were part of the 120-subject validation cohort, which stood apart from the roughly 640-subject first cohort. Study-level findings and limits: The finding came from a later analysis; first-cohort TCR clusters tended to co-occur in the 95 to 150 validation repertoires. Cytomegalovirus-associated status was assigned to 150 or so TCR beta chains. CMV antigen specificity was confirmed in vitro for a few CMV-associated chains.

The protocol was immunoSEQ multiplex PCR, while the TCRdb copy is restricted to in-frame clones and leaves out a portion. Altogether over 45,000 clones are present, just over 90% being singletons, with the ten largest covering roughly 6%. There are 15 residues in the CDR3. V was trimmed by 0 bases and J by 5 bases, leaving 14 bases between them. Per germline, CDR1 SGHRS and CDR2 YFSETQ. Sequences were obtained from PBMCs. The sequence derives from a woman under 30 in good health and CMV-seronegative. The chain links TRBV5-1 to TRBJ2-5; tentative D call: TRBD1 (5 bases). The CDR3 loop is CASSLAGIGYETQYF. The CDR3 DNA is TGCGCCAGCAGCTTGGCAGGGATCGGGTATGAGACCCAGTACTTC.